Described below is a single TCR beta chain sequence and its context. Its antigen is not identified. RNA extraction was followed by reverse transcription into cDNA, which acted as the sequencing template. Assay: immunoSEQ multiplex PCR; the TCRdb copy retains only in-frame clones and omits some. The sample contains more than 90,000 clones, roughly 60% of which appear only once. The data originate from a study of CD8+ T cells in alopecia areata. As for the study in general: Treated patients were given 5 to 10 mg oral tofacitinib twice daily. The authors scored treated patients' severity by affected scalp percentage.

Study-wide results and caveats: Scalp and blood retained many expanded lesional clones during tofacitinib.

Sample treatment: oral pan-JAK inhibitor, 5-10 mg twice daily. Cell sorting on a FACSAria was used to separate CD4+ and CD8+ T cells from the PBMCs. Specimen: CD8+ T cells sorted from blood, collected at roughly week 55, from a patient treated with tofacitinib. The source is a human donor with alopecia areata.

The CDR3 here is CAWSVQDSYGYTF. The CDR3 nucleotides are TGTGCCTGGAGTGTACAGGACAGCTATGGCTACACCTTC. The J gene is TRBJ1-2, the V gene TRBV30; possibly TRBD1 for D (6 bases). The CDR3 sequence is 13 residues long. Trimming took off 0 bases at V and 4 bases at J, with 9 bases between the two ends. In germline, CDR1 is GTSNPN, CDR2 SVGIG (reference sequence).